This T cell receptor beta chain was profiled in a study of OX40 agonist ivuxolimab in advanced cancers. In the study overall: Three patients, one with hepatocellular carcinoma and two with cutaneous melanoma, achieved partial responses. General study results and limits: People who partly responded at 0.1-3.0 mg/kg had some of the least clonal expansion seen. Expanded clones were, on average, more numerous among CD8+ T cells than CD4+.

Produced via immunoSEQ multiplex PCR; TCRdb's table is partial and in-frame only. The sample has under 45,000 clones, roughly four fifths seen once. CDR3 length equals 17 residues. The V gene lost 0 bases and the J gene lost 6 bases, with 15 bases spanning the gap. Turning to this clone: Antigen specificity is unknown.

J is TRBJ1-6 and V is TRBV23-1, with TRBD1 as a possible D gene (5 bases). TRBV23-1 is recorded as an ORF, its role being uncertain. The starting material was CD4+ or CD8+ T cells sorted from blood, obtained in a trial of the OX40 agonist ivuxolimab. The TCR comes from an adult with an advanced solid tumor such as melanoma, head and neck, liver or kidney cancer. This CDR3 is CASSQSLAREGNSPLHF. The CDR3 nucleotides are TGCGCCAGCAGTCAATCGTTGGCCAGGGAGGGTAATTCACCCCTCCACTTT.